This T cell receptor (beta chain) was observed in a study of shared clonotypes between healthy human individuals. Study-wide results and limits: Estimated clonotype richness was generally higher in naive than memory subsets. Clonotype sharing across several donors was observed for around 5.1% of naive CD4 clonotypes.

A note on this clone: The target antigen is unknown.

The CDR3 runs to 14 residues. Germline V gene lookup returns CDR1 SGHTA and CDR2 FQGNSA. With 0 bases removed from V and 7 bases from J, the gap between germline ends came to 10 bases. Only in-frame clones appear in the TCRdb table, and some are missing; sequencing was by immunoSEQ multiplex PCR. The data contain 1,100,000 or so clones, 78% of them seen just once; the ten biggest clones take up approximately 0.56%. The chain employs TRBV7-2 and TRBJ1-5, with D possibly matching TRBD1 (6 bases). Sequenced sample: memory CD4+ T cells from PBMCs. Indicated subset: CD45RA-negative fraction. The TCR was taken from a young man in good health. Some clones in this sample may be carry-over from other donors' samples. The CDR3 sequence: CASSLAGGGQPQHF. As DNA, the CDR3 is TGTGCCAGCAGCTTAGCCGGGGGCGGACAGCCCCAGCATTTT.